A selection of T cell receptor beta chains follows, all from one sample in a study of identical twins. One entry per CDR3 protein, called by TCRdb with MiXCR from the 5' RACE reads. The sample holds more than 650,000 distinct CDR3 sequences, around 6% seen once. Sequencing was performed on naive T cells sorted from blood. The source of these receptors is a young man in good health. CDR3s include the opening cysteine and the closing phenylalanine or tryptophan. A D gene is named only where the DNA matches it firmly. Clone size is not always given. Where it is, it says once, few, many or a class for expanded clones.

CDR3 protein: CASSEARGWVMSYTEAFF
CDR3 DNA: TGTGCCAGCAGTGAAGCGAGAGGGTGGGTCATGTCGTACACTGAAGCTTTCTTT
clone size: -
CDR3 length: 18
V gene: TRBV2
J gene: TRBJ1-1
D gene: -

CDR3 protein: CASSYYTNTGELFF
CDR3 DNA: TGTGCCAGCAGTTACTACACGAACACCGGGGAGCTGTTTTTT
clone size: -
CDR3 length: 14
V gene: TRBV6-5
J gene: TRBJ2-2
D gene: -

CDR3 protein: CASSYASRDTLYGYTF
CDR3 DNA: TGTGCCAGCAGTTACGCTAGCCGGGACACACTCTATGGCTACACCTTC
clone size: many
CDR3 length: 16
V gene: TRBV6-5
J gene: TRBJ1-2
D gene: -

CDR3 protein: CASSFTRGGAKANTGELFF
CDR3 DNA: TGTGCCAGCAGCTTTACAAGGGGAGGAGCCAAAGCGAACACCGGGGAGCTGTTTTTT
clone size: few
CDR3 length: 19
V gene: TRBV11-1
J gene: TRBJ2-2
D gene: -

CDR3 protein: CASSPGTSGGNEQFF
CDR3 DNA: TGCGCCAGCAGCCCAGGGACTAGCGGGGGGAATGAGCAGTTCTTC
clone size: many
CDR3 length: 15
V gene: TRBV4-3
J gene: TRBJ2-1
D gene: TRBD2

CDR3 protein: CASSPDRAPSTGELFF
CDR3 DNA: TGTGCCAGCAGTCCAGACAGGGCCCCAAGCACCGGGGAGCTGTTTTTT
clone size: -
CDR3 length: 16
V gene: TRBV27
J gene: TRBJ2-2
D gene: TRBD1

CDR3 protein: CAKDRKSYEQYF
CDR3 DNA: TGTGCCAAGGACAGGAAGTCCTACGAGCAGTACTTC
clone size: once
CDR3 length: 12
V gene: TRBV12-3/TRBV12-4
J gene: TRBJ2-7
D gene: TRBD1

CDR3 protein: CARPRLVSTGELFF
CDR3 DNA: TGTGCCAGGCCCCGACTAGTGAGCACCGGGGAGCTGTTTTTT
clone size: many
CDR3 length: 14
V gene: TRBV21-1
J gene: TRBJ2-2
D gene: -

CDR3 protein: CSVVAGNTIYF
CDR3 DNA: TGCAGCGTCGTCGCTGGAAACACCATATATTTT
clone size: many
CDR3 length: 11
V gene: TRBV29-1
J gene: TRBJ1-3
D gene: -

CDR3 protein: CASSQVPGGDTQYF
CDR3 DNA: TGTGCCAGCAGCCAAGTTCCTGGGGGGGATACGCAGTATTTT
clone size: many
CDR3 length: 14
V gene: TRBV12-3/TRBV12-4
J gene: TRBJ2-3
D gene: -

CDR3 protein: CASSLGTGMSYEQYF
CDR3 DNA: TGTGCCAGCAGCCTAGGGACAGGGATGTCCTACGAGCAGTACTTC
clone size: -
CDR3 length: 15
V gene: TRBV27
J gene: TRBJ2-7
D gene: TRBD1

CDR3 protein: CASSQVLRESTYEQYF
CDR3 DNA: TGTGCCAGCAGCCAAGTCTTGAGGGAGTCCACCTACGAGCAGTACTTC
clone size: many
CDR3 length: 16
V gene: TRBV4-2
J gene: TRBJ2-7
D gene: -

CDR3 protein: CASSLGGTDNEKLFF
CDR3 DNA: TGTGCCAGCAGCTTGGGCGGGACAGATAATGAAAAACTGTTTTTT
clone size: many
CDR3 length: 15
V gene: TRBV5-6
J gene: TRBJ1-4
D gene: TRBD1

CDR3 protein: CASSPGTTPADTQYF
CDR3 DNA: TGTGCCAGCAGTCCCGGGACCACCCCCGCAGATACGCAGTATTTT
clone size: -
CDR3 length: 15
V gene: TRBV6-1
J gene: TRBJ2-3
D gene: -

CDR3 protein: CASSQFRTGAYNEQFF
CDR3 DNA: TGCGCCAGCAGCCAATTTAGGACAGGGGCCTACAATGAGCAGTTCTTC
clone size: few
CDR3 length: 16
V gene: TRBV4-3
J gene: TRBJ2-1
D gene: TRBD1

CDR3 protein: CASSYSSSSHEQFF
CDR3 DNA: TGTGCCAGCAGTTACTCGAGTTCCTCGCATGAGCAGTTCTTC
clone size: few
CDR3 length: 14
V gene: TRBV6-5
J gene: TRBJ2-1
D gene: -

CDR3 protein: CASSQYDSYNEQFF
CDR3 DNA: TGTGCCAGCAGCCAGTATGACAGCTACAATGAGCAGTTCTTC
clone size: many
CDR3 length: 14
V gene: TRBV4-2
J gene: TRBJ2-1
D gene: -

CDR3 protein: CASSLVPPGAGNTIYF
CDR3 DNA: TGCGCCAGCAGCTTGGTTCCTCCAGGGGCTGGAAACACCATATATTTT
clone size: -
CDR3 length: 16
V gene: TRBV5-1
J gene: TRBJ1-3
D gene: -

CDR3 protein: CASSLGTGGGSYEHYF
CDR3 DNA: TGTGCCAGCAGCTTAGGGACAGGGGGGGGATCCTACGAGCACTACTTC
clone size: -
CDR3 length: 16
V gene: TRBV7-6
J gene: TRBJ2-7
D gene: TRBD1

CDR3 protein: CASRVRDRGLAEAFF
CDR3 DNA: TGTGCCAGCAGAGTACGGGACAGGGGATTAGCTGAAGCTTTCTTT
clone size: -
CDR3 length: 15
V gene: TRBV5-6
J gene: TRBJ1-1
D gene: TRBD1

CDR3 protein: CASSYQRLMNTEAFF
CDR3 DNA: TGTGCCAGCAGTTACCAGAGACTTATGAACACTGAAGCTTTCTTT
clone size: few
CDR3 length: 15
V gene: TRBV7-2
J gene: TRBJ1-1
D gene: -

CDR3 protein: CASSQRVLAQETQYF
CDR3 DNA: TGTGCCAGCAGCCAACGGGTACTAGCTCAAGAGACCCAGTACTTC
clone size: many
CDR3 length: 15
V gene: TRBV3-1
J gene: TRBJ2-5
D gene: -

CDR3 protein: CSAGSGNTEAFF
CDR3 DNA: TGCAGCGCGGGGTCCGGGAACACTGAAGCTTTCTTT
clone size: many
CDR3 length: 12
V gene: TRBV29-1
J gene: TRBJ1-1
D gene: -

CDR3 protein: CASSLAPQTAGELFF
CDR3 DNA: TGTGCCAGCAGCTTGGCACCGCAAACCGCCGGGGAGCTGTTTTTT
clone size: many
CDR3 length: 15
V gene: TRBV5-5
J gene: TRBJ2-2
D gene: -

CDR3 protein: CSAPPYGAQETQYF
CDR3 DNA: TGCAGTGCCCCCCCTTATGGGGCCCAAGAGACCCAGTACTTC
clone size: many
CDR3 length: 14
V gene: TRBV20-1
J gene: TRBJ2-5
D gene: -

CDR3 protein: CASSPQGLEQYF
CDR3 DNA: TGTGCCAGCTCACCACAAGGGCTCGAGCAGTACTTC
clone size: many
CDR3 length: 12
V gene: TRBV18
J gene: TRBJ2-7
D gene: -

CDR3 protein: CSARDSLNRVGYYEQYF
CDR3 DNA: TGCAGTGCTAGAGATTCCCTGAATCGGGTGGGATACTACGAGCAGTACTTC
clone size: many
CDR3 length: 17
V gene: TRBV20-1
J gene: TRBJ2-7
D gene: -

CDR3 protein: CASSEDEILKFSGYTF
CDR3 DNA: TGTGCCAGCAGTGAAGATGAAATCCTCAAGTTCTCGGGCTACACCTTC
clone size: -
CDR3 length: 16
V gene: TRBV6-1
J gene: TRBJ1-2
D gene: -

CDR3 protein: CASSLSQGHSEAFF
CDR3 DNA: TGTGCCAGCAGTTTATCACAGGGACATAGTGAAGCTTTCTTT
clone size: many
CDR3 length: 14
V gene: TRBV27
J gene: TRBJ1-1
D gene: -

CDR3 protein: CSVGSLPTDTQYF
CDR3 DNA: TGCAGCGTTGGTTCATTACCCACAGATACGCAGTATTTT
clone size: many
CDR3 length: 13
V gene: TRBV29-1
J gene: TRBJ2-3
D gene: -

CDR3 protein: CASSPRAALVGANVLTF
CDR3 DNA: TGTGCCAGCAGCCCCCGAGCGGCTCTCGTGGGGGCCAACGTCCTGACTTTC
clone size: -
CDR3 length: 17
V gene: TRBV11-3
J gene: TRBJ2-6
D gene: -

CDR3 protein: CASSPGGASPGNTIYF
CDR3 DNA: TGCGCCAGCAGCCCGGGGGGGGCCTCGCCTGGAAACACCATATATTTT
clone size: -
CDR3 length: 16
V gene: TRBV5-1
J gene: TRBJ1-3
D gene: -

CDR3 protein: CASSTSFTDTQYF
CDR3 DNA: TGTGCCAGCAGCACTAGTTTCACAGATACGCAGTATTTT
clone size: many
CDR3 length: 13
V gene: TRBV9
J gene: TRBJ2-3
D gene: -

CDR3 protein: CSAPNLGQSYYGYTF
CDR3 DNA: TGCAGTGCGCCGAACCTAGGACAAAGCTACTATGGCTACACCTTC
clone size: many
CDR3 length: 15
V gene: TRBV20-1
J gene: TRBJ1-2
D gene: -

CDR3 protein: CSAMISGMGTQYF
CDR3 DNA: TGCAGTGCTATGATTTCAGGGATGGGGACCCAGTACTTC
clone size: many
CDR3 length: 13
V gene: TRBV20-1
J gene: TRBJ2-5
D gene: -